What follows are 17 T cell receptor beta chains derived from one specimen sequenced in a study of CDR3 diversity in severe acne. One entry per CDR3 protein results from TCRdb running MiXCR on the PCR reads. The sample carries about 85,000 distinct CDR3 sequences, roughly half recorded once. Source material: blood. The receptors were gathered from a male donor in good health, serving as a control.

The V gene is TRBV28, the J gene TRBJ2-7; TRBD1 agrees at 8 bases. The V and J ends lost 7 bases and 5 bases, in that order; junction bases with no gene match: 13. From germline, CDR1 is MDHEN and CDR2 SYDVKM. CDR3 size: 15 residues. The CDR3 spells CASTRTGTFRDEQYF. The CDR3 DNA follows: TGTGCCAGCACCCGGACAGGGACATTTAGGGACGAGCAGTACTTC.

In this sample, this clonotype turned up a few times. The CDR3 end shows no conserved phenylalanine or tryptophan, and so a read error is likely. No DNA is shown, since the ends of the CDR3 on it are uncertain; the CDR3 is the one TCRdb lists. V usage is TRBV27 and J usage is TRBJ2-6; the D call TRBD1 from the table was never checked on the DNA. Looked up from germline, CDR1 is MNHEY and CDR2 is SMNVEV (reference sequence). The CDR3 numbers 10 amino acids, ends counted. The CDR3 protein is CASNPQGIPV.

The rearrangement uses TRBV15 and TRBJ1-5; perhaps TRBD1 as D (5 bases). CDR1 and CDR2 (germline): LNHNV, YYDKDF (reference sequence). The CDR3 totals 17 residues. V was pared by 3 bases and J by 6 bases, with 21 bases between. The CDR3 nucleotides read TGTGCCACCAGCAGGGGTCTGCGCCAGGGAAATGTTCAGCCCCAGCATTTT. It codes for CATSRGLRQGNVQPQHF.

Many counts were recorded for this clonotype. The chain recombines TRBV11-2 with TRBJ1-1; no clear D gene. Trimming shortened V by 7 bases and J by 0 bases, and 9 bases separated the two germline ends. The CDR3 totals 13 residues. CDR1 is SGHAT and CDR2 is FQNNGV in the germline V gene. CDR3 protein: CASISRMNTEAFF. As DNA, the CDR3 is TGTGCCAGCATCTCCCGTATGAACACTGAAGCTTTCTTT.

As to this clonotype: A much larger clone lies a single base off, so this may be a read error. This sequence joins TRBV15 and TRBJ1-1; D gene unclear. This CDR3 has 15 amino acids. The germline CDR1 and CDR2 sequences are LNHNV and YYDKDF (reference sequence). The DNA for the CDR3 is TGTGCCGCCAGCAGAGATATCAGCGGGGACACTGAAGCTTTCTTT. Amino acids: CAASRDISGDTEAFF.

The chain carries TRBV2 and TRBJ2-5; 8 bases align to TRBD2. Germline loops: CDR1 SNHLY, CDR2 FYNNEI. V shed 3 bases, J shed 1 base, and the junction held 4 bases outside the gene matches. The CDR3 is 15 amino acids. For the CDR3, the DNA is TGTGCCAGCAGTGAGAACCTAGCGGGCCAAGAGACCCAGTACTTC. This translates into CASSENLAGQETQYF.

This clonotype was seen a few times. This rearrangement joins TRBV7-2 to TRBJ1-2; 7 nucleotides align to TRBD1. Unmatched junction bases numbered 17, after V lost 5 bases and J lost 8 bases. This CDR3 region has 16 residues. The germline CDR1 and CDR2 sequences are SGHTA and FQGNSA. Here the CDR3 DNA reads TGTGCCAGCAGCGCCCGCACGGACAGGTGGTGGGAGGGCTACACCTTC. Its translation: CASSARTDRWWEGYTF.

In its sample, this clonotype was seen a few times. This chain connects TRBV6-1 to TRBJ2-2; TRBD1 aligns across 8 bases. The CDR3 length is 15 residues. V trimming: 5 bases; J trimming: 1 base; junction bases outside the gene matches: 3. Germline V gives CDR1 MNHNS, CDR2 SASEGT. The CDR3 loop reads CASSRTGRNTGELFF. The CDR3 bases are TGTGCCAGCAGTAGGACAGGGAGGAACACCGGGGAGCTGTTTTTT.

The chain carries TRBV4-1 and TRBJ1-5; D remains ambiguous. Germline loops: CDR1 MGHRA, CDR2 YSYEKL. V lost 3 bases and J 11 bases, leaving 14 bases between the germline ends. The CDR3 runs to 13 residues. CDR3 in DNA: TGCGCCAGCAGCCAGAGCCGTTCCGAGACCCAGCATTTT. This translates into CASSQSRSETQHF.

A note on this clonotype: A clone one base away is much larger, so this may be a read error. V is TRBV15 and J is TRBJ1-5, with a possible D match to TRBD1 (5 bases). V was trimmed by 0 bases and J by 5 bases, leaving 14 bases between them. The CDR3 loop spans 16 amino acids. The V gene's germline CDR1 is LNHNV and CDR2 YYDKDF (reference sequence). CDR3 region: CATSRDMYRKDQPQHF. The CDR3 region has the DNA TGTGCCACCAGCAGAGATATGTACAGGAAGGATCAGCCCCAGCATTTT.

This clonotype has a single count. Lacking the conserved final phenylalanine or tryptophan, this CDR3 likely reflects a read error. V gene TRBV28 combines with J gene TRBJ1-1; D might be TRBD1 (6 bases). This CDR3 has 16 amino acids. The V and J ends lost 4 bases and 3 bases respectively, with 18 bases between them. Per the germline V gene, CDR1 is MDHEN and CDR2 is SYDVKM. As DNA, the CDR3 is TGTGCCAGCAGTTCCTCAGGGGAAGGATCGGACACTGAAGCTTTCTTA. This codes for CASSSSGEGSDTEAFL.

At least ten counts were recorded for this clonotype. This chain links TRBV4-1 with TRBJ2-7, with 8 nucleotides matching TRBD1. The CDR3 extends over 16 amino acids. Losses at the gene ends were 4 bases for V and 5 bases for J; bases not matched to a gene: 13. CDR1 and CDR2 from the germline V gene are MGHRA and YSYEKL. CDR3 nucleotides: TGCGCCAGCAGCCCCAGCTCGACAGGGGCGCCCCACGAGCAGTACTTC. Its translation: CASSPSSTGAPHEQYF.

This clonotype appeared a few times. The J gene is TRBJ1-5, the V gene TRBV7-9; D uncertain. The CDR3 has 15 residues. V gave up 5 bases and J gave up 5 bases, with 16 bases separating them. The germline V gene has CDR1 SEHNR and CDR2 FQNEAQ (reference sequence). CDR3 in amino acids: CASSQLAGSDQPQHF. CDR3 DNA sequence: TGTGCCAGCAGCCAATTAGCGGGGTCGGATCAGCCCCAGCATTTT.

The rearrangement joins TRBV11-3 to TRBJ2-1, with D unclear. Germline V lookup: CDR1 SGHNT, CDR2 YENEEA. V was pared by 1 base and J by 13 bases, with 11 bases between. This CDR3 is 12 amino acids long. In DNA, the CDR3 is TGTGCCAGCAGCTTAGGGACGACGCAACAGTTCTTC. The encoded protein is CASSLGTTQQFF.

Comments on this clonotype: Relative to the germline gene, one junction end is altered; a read error may explain this. V and J are TRBV10-3 and TRBJ2-7; TRBD1 agrees at 9 bases. CDR3 size: 15 residues. CDR1 is ENHRY and CDR2 is SYGVKD in the germline V gene. The CDR3 region has the DNA TGTGCCATCAGTGGGCCGGGACAGGGTTCCTACGGGCAGTACTTC. The encoded protein is CAISGPGQGSYGQYF.

CDR3 protein: CASSGGQGNQPQHF. CDR3 coding DNA: TGTGCCAGCAGTGGAGGACAGGGCAATCAGCCCCAGCATTTT. V usage is TRBV7-9 and J usage is TRBJ1-5; 7 nucleotides match TRBD1. Germline CDR1 SEHNR, CDR2 FQNEAQ (reference sequence). This CDR3 is 14 amino acids long. After removal of 6 bases from V and 2 bases from J, the junction contained 4 bases not matched to a gene.

The rearrangement links TRBV6-1 to TRBJ1-5; D is ambiguous. Per the germline V gene, CDR1 is MNHNS and CDR2 is SASEGT. V was shortened by 4 bases and J by 5 bases, with 9 bases between the two germline ends. The CDR3 has 13 amino acids. The CDR3 region is CASSGNTYQPQHF. DNA of the CDR3: TGTGCCAGCAGTGGGAATACGTATCAGCCCCAGCATTTT.